This T cell receptor (beta chain) comes out of a study of T cell responses to AZD1222 COVID-19 vaccine (dated by TCRdb to 2020 to 2023). Study-level background: AZD1222 recipients with second doses at about 4 weeks or about 12 weeks were pooled, because spike-specific TCR depth and breadth did not differ between schedules. A total of about 230 trial participants underwent TCR sequencing, of whom about 210 received two doses of AZD1222 and some 25 received two doses of the MenACWY control vaccine. Trial participants were enrolled into age subgroups of 18-55, 56-69 and 70-plus years, which contained about 150, 28 and 57 TCR-sequenced participants, respectively.

This clone has a handful of counts. The specificity of this receptor is unknown. No base qualities exist here, and no much larger clone lies one base off it. V is pared back by 1 base and J by 3 bases, with 13 bases lying between the germline termini. CDR1 and CDR2 were assigned from the germline V gene as MNHNS and SASEGT. Its CDR3 holds 16 amino acids, cysteine through phenylalanine. Kept here is only the CDR3 DNA, which spans 48 bases and is read in frame from base 1. The CDR3 regions of human TCRbeta chains were analyzed by immunosequencing. On the study's bioinformatics: TCRs in the repertoires were compared against a reference library of SARS-CoV-2-specific TCRs that had been generated with the MIRA antigen-specificity platform. Breadth was defined as the fraction of unique TCRs that were SARS-CoV-2-associated. Depth was defined as the fraction of total T cells that were SARS-CoV-2-associated. Using the MIRA data, each spike-specific TCR was assigned both to the spike region to which the TCR was reactive and to a CD4 or CD8 class. Log10-transformed breadth and depth values were compared by one-way ANOVA with Sidak's multiple comparisons tests. Not all clones reach the TCRdb copy of this immuneACCESS table, which keeps in-frame sequences only. Checked studies attribute under half of the gap to unresolved V genes and leave the rest unexplained. The V and J calls and the clone size are those of that table, but D and trimming were determined from the DNA. The sample contains some 70,000 clones, less than 90% of them found a single time. About 9.4% of the sample rests with the top ten.

In the paper's terms, the time point label means: baseline before first vaccination. Vaccinee samples were obtained from the UK trials COV001 and COV002, which included a single-blind randomized controlled phase 2/3 trial of AZD1222 (ChAdOx1 nCoV-19) in healthy adults. For TCRbeta chain sequencing, PBMC samples were collected from trial participants at day 0 and at day 28 after the second dose. General study outcomes and caveats: Participants were mostly white British and included more females than males, and it was suggested by the authors that clonal diversity may have been underestimated. Reportedly, close to half of the unique spike-specific TCRs recognized epitopes lying outside the regions that are mutated in the B.1.351 and B.1.1.7 variants. CD4 TCRs associated with the vaccine covered the entire spike protein, and the dominant responses were in regions 160-218 and 743-854. No day 14 peak-response samples were available, so repertoires were characterized only after the peak T cell response. In the small 56-69-year group, the increase in depth fell short of significance, most likely because of low power. Conclusions about previously exposed vaccinees are limited because only a handful of AZD1222 recipients were SARS-CoV-2 seropositive at baseline. A significant rise in spike-specific TCR breadth and depth was observed after two AZD1222 doses relative to day 0 and relative to MenACWY recipients.

Source: peripheral blood, taken on day 0 of AZD1222 vaccination. The sequence was obtained from an adult in good health. The chain was built from TRBV6-1 and TRBJ1-5, with a tentative D gene TRBD1 over 5 matching bases. The CDR3 corresponds to CASSEVLTAINQPQHF. Here is the DNA: TGTGCCAGCAGTGAAGTACTGACAGCTATCAATCAGCCCCAGCATTTT.